Below are 6 T cell receptor beta chains sequenced from a single sample in a study of control samples from healthy donors and cancer patients (dated by TCRdb to the early 2020s). Libraries were made using the immunoSEQ multiplex PCR assay. TCRdb carries this immuneACCESS record with in-frame sequences only. Its versions omit some clonotypes, under half of them owing to an unresolved V gene in the studies checked, with the rest unexplained. This sample is represented by approximately 210,000 clones; about 90% of them were singletons. The ten biggest clones cover approximately 1.8% of the sample. Sequencing was carried out using blood. The source of these receptors is a man under 40 in good health.

In DNA form, the CDR3 reads TGCGCCAGCAGCCCTTCCGGACTTACCACTAGCACAGATACGCAGTATTTT. Residues: CASSPSGLTTSTDTQYF. The chain carries TRBV4-1 and TRBJ2-3, with D possibly being TRBD2 (5 bases). Between the trimmed V and J ends, which lost 4 bases and 0 bases, there was a span of 17 bases. The CDR3 loop spans 17 amino acids. In germline, CDR1 is MGHRA, CDR2 YSYEKL.

V usage is TRBV6-5 and J usage is TRBJ1-2; 7 nucleotides agree with TRBD1. Looked up from germline, CDR1 is MNHEY and CDR2 is SVGAGI. Germline trimming cut 5 bases from V and 2 bases from J; bases unmatched to any gene: 8. This CDR3 has 15 amino acids. CDR3 DNA sequence: TGTGCCAGCAGTACGGGACAGCAAAGAAACTATGGCTACACCTTC. Translating it yields CASSTGQQRNYGYTF.

V is TRBV7-3 and J is TRBJ1-1, with 8 bases matching TRBD1. Losses at the gene ends were 5 bases for V and 5 bases for J; bases not matched to a gene: 4. The CDR3 loop spans 13 amino acids. CDR1 and CDR2 (germline): SGHTA, FQGTGA. This CDR3 reads CASSPNRGTEAFF. As DNA, the CDR3 is TGTGCCAGCAGCCCCAACAGGGGGACTGAAGCTTTCTTT. Filled out from reference TRBV7-3 and TRBJ1-1, the complete variable domain reads GAGVSQTPSNKVTEKGKYVELRCDPISGHTALYWYRQSLGQGPEFLIYFQGTGAADDSGLPNDRFFAVRPEGSVSTLKIQRTERGDSAVYLCASSPNRGTEAFFGQGTRLTVV.

The chain uses TRBV3-1 (or the pseudogene TRBV3-2) and TRBJ1-1; D remains ambiguous. The CDR3 spans 15 residues. V lost 1 base and J lost 1, with 10 bases in between. The germline V gene encodes CDR1 LGHDT and CDR2 YNNKEL (reference sequence). The CDR3 is CASSQGERRNTEAFF. The CDR3, as DNA: TGTGCCAGCAGCCAAGGGGAACGGAGGAACACTGAAGCTTTCTTT.

The V gene is TRBV7-3, the J gene TRBJ1-6; D not certain. The germline CDR1 and CDR2 sequences are SGHTA and FQGTGA. Trimming shortened V by 3 bases and J by 6 bases, and 9 bases separated the two germline ends. This CDR3 is 14 amino acids long. The CDR3 bases are TGTGCCAGCAGCTTCGGGTCCGCTAATTCACCCCTCCACTTT. Translating it yields CASSFGSANSPLHF.

This clone was found a few times. CDR3 sequence (DNA): TGTGCCAGCAGCTTAGACGTAGGTTTTAATCAGCCCCAGCATTTT. Residues: CASSLDVGFNQPQHF. This chain links TRBV7-6 with TRBJ1-5; unclear D gene. CDR1 and CDR2 from the germline V gene are SGHVS and FNYEAQ. V lost 1 base and J 4 bases, leaving 11 bases between the germline ends. CDR3 length equals 15 residues.